This TCR beta chain was documented in a study of OX40 agonist ivuxolimab in advanced cancers. Across the whole study: In this trial design, patients received ivuxolimab intravenously at 0.01 to 10 mg/kg every 2 weeks. Partial responses occurred in Three dose-escalation patients, one with hepatocellular carcinoma and two with cutaneous melanoma.

Data came from immunoSEQ multiplex PCR; TCRdb stores just in-frame clones and leaves some out. The sample contains 53,000 or so clones, over 90% of which appear only once. This CDR3 region has 17 residues. Germline loops: CDR1 PRHDT, CDR2 FYEKMQ (reference sequence). With V trimmed by 3 bases and J by 7 bases, 10 bases remained unmatched. This sequence joins TRBV13 and TRBJ2-1; 12 bases line up with TRBD2. This TCR came from an adult with an advanced solid tumor such as melanoma, head and neck, liver or kidney cancer. The sample in question was CD4+ or CD8+ T cells sorted from blood, obtained in a trial of the OX40 agonist ivuxolimab. CDR3 loop: CASSFRLAGALGNEQFF. The DNA of the CDR3 is TGTGCCAGCAGCTTCCGACTAGCGGGAGCGTTAGGAAATGAGCAGTTCTTC.